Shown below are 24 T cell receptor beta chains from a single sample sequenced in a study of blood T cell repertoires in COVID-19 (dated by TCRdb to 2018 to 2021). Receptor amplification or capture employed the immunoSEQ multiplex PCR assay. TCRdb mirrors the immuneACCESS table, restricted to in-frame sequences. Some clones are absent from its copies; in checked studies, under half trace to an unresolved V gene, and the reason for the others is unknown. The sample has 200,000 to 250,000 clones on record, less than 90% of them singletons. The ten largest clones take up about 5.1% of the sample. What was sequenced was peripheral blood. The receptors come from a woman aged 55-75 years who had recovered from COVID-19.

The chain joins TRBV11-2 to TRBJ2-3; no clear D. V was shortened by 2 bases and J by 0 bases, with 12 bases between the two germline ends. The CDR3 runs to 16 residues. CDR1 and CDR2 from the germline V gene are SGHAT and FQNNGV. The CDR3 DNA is TGTGCCAGCAGCTTACGCGGCCGGCCAAGCACAGATACGCAGTATTTT. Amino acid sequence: CASSLRGRPSTDTQYF.

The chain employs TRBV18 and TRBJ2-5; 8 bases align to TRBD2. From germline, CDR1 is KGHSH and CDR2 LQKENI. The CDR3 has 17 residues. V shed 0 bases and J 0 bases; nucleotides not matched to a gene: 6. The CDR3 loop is CASSPPVSGEYQETQYF. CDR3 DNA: TGTGCCAGCTCACCACCTGTTAGCGGGGAGTACCAAGAGACCCAGTACTTC.

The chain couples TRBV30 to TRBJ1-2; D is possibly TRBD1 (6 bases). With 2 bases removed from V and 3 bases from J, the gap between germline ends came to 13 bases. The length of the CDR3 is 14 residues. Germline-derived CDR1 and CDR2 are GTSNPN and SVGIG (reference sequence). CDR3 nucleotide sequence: TGTGCCTGGAGTCCGACAGGAGCGGACTATGGCTACACCTTC. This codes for CAWSPTGADYGYTF.

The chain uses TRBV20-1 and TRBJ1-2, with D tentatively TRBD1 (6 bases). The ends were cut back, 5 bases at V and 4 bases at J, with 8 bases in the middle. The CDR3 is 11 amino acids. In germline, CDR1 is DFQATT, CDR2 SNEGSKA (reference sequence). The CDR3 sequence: CSAQDSYGYTF. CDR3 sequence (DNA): TGCAGTGCTCAGGACAGCTATGGCTACACCTTC.

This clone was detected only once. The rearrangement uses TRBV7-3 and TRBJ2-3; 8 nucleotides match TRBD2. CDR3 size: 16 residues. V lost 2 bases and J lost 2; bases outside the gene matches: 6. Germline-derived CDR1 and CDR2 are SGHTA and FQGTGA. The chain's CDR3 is CASSLQGLANTDTQYF. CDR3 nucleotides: TGTGCCAGCAGCTTACAAGGACTAGCCAACACAGATACGCAGTATTTT.

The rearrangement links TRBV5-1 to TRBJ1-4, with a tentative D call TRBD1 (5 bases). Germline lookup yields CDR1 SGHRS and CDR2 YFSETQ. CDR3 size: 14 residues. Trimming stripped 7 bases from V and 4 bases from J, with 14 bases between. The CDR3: CASCPGGINEKLFF. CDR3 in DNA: TGCGCCAGCTGCCCGGGGGGGATTAATGAAAAACTGTTTTTT.

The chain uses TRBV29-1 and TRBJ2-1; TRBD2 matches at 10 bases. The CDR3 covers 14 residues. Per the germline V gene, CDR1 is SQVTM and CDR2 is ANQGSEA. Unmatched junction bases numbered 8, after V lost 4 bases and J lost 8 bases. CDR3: CSVGQRGGLYEQFF. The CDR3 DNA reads TGCAGCGTTGGTCAGCGGGGGGGCCTCTATGAGCAGTTCTTC.

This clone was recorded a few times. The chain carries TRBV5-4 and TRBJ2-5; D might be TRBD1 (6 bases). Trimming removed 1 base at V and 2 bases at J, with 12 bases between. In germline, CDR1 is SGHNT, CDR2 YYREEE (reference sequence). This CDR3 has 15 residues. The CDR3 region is CASSLSRGHQETQYF. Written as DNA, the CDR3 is TGTGCCAGCAGCTTGAGCAGGGGCCATCAAGAGACCCAGTACTTC.

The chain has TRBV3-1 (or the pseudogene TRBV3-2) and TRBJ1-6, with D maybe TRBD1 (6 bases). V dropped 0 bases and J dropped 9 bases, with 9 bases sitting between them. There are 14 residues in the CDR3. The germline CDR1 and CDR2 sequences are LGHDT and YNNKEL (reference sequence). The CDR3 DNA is TGTGCCAGCAGCCAAGAGCAGGGGCGTTCACCCCTCCACTTT. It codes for CASSQEQGRSPLHF.

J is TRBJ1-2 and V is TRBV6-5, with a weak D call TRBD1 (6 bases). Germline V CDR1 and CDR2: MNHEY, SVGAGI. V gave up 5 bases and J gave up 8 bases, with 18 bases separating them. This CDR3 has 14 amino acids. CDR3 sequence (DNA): TGTGCCAGCAGTCTACAGGGCGTCTCTGTCGGCTACACCTTC. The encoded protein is CASSLQGVSVGYTF.

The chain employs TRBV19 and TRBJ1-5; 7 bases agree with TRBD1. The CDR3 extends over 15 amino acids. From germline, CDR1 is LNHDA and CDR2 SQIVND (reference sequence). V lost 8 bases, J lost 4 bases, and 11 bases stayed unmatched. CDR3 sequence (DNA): TGTGCCAGTCACCGAACAGGGGAGTGGAATCAGCCCCAGCATTTT. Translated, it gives CASHRTGEWNQPQHF.

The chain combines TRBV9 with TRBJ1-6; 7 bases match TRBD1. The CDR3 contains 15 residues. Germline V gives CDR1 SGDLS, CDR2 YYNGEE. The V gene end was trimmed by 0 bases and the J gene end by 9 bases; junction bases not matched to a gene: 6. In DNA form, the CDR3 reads TGTGCCAGCAGCGTAGGAGGGGGCAGGAGTTCACCCCTCCACTTT. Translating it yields CASSVGGGRSSPLHF.

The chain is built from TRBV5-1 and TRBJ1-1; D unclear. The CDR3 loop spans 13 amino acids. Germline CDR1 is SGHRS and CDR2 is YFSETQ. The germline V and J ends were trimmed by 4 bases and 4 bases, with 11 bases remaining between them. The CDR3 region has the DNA TGCGCCAGCAGCCTGACTGTAGCCACTGAAGCTTTCTTT. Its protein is CASSLTVATEAFF. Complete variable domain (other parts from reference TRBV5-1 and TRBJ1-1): KAGVTQTPRYLIKTRGQQVTLSCSPISGHRSVSWYQQTPGQGLQFLFEYFSETQRNKGNFPGRFSGRQFSNSRSEMNVSTLELGDSALYLCASSLTVATEAFFGQGTRLTVV.

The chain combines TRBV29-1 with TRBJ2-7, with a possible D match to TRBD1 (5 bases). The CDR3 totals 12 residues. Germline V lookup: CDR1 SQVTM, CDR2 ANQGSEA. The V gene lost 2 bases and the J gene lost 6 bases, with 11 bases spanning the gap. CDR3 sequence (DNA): TGCAGCGTTGAATTGGGGCTGGGCGAGCAGTACTTC. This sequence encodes CSVELGLGEQYF.

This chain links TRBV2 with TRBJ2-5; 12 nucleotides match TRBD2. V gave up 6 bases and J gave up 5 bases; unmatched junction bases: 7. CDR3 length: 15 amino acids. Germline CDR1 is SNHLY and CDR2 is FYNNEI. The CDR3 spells CASSLAGGRGETQYF. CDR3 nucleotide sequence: TGTGCCAGCAGCCTAGCGGGGGGGCGCGGGGAGACCCAGTACTTC.

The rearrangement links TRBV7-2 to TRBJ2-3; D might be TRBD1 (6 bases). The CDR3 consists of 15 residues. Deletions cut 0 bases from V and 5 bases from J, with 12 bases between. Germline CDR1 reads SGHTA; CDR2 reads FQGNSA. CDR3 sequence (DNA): TGTGCCAGCAGCTTAGCGAACAGGGAAATAGATACGCAGTATTTT. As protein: CASSLANREIDTQYF.

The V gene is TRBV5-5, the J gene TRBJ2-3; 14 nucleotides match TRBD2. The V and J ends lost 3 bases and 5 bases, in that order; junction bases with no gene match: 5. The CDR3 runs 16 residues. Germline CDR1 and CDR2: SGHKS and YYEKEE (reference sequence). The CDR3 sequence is CASSSGLAGGKDTQYF. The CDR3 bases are TGTGCCAGCAGCTCTGGACTAGCGGGGGGTAAAGATACGCAGTATTTT. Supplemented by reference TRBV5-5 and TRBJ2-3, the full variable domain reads DAGVTQSPTHLIKTRGQQVTLRCSPISGHKSVSWYQQVLGQGPQFIFQYYEKEERGRGNFPDRFSARQFPNYSSELNVNALLLGDSALYLCASSSGLAGGKDTQYFGPGTRLTVL.

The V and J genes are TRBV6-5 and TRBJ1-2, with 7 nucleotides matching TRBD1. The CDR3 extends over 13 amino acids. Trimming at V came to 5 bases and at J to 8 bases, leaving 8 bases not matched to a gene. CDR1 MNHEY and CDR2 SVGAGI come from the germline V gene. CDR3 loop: CASSRTGGAGYTF. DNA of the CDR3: TGTGCCAGCAGTCGGACAGGTGGAGCGGGCTACACCTTC.

The CDR3 loop is CASSPRDRFNEKLFF. In DNA, the CDR3 is TGTGCCAGCAGCCCGAGGGACAGGTTTAATGAAAAACTGTTTTTT. The chain combines TRBV9 with TRBJ1-4; 8 nucleotides line up with TRBD1. Germline V lookup: CDR1 SGDLS, CDR2 YYNGEE. Losses at the gene ends were 4 bases for V and 4 bases for J; bases not matched to a gene: 6. The CDR3 extends over 15 amino acids.

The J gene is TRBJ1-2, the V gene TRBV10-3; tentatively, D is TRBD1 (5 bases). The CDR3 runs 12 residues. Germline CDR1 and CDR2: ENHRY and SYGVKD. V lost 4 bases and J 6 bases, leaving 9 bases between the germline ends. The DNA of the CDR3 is TGTGCCATCAGTGCGCAGGGTAATGGCTACACCTTC. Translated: CAISAQGNGYTF.

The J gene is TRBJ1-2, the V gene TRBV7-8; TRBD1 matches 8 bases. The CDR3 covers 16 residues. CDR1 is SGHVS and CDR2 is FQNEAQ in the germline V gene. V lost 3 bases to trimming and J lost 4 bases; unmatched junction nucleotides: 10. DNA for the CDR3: TGTGCCAGCAGCTTTCGCCCCAGGGGGCAACTCTATGGCTACACCTTC. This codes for CASSFRPRGQLYGYTF. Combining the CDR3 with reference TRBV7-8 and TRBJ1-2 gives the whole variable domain GAGVSQSPRYKVAKRGQDVALRCDPISGHVSLFWYQQALGQGPEFLTYFQNEAQLDKSGLPSDRFFAERPEGSVSTLKIQRTQQEDSAVYLCASSFRPRGQLYGYTFGSGTRLTVV.

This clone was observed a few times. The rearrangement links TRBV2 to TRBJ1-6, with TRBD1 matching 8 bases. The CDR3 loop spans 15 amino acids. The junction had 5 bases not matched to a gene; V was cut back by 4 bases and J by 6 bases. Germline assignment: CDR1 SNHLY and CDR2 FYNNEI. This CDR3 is CASSGTGFRNSPLHF. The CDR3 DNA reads TGTGCCAGCAGTGGGACAGGGTTTCGTAATTCACCCCTCCACTTT.

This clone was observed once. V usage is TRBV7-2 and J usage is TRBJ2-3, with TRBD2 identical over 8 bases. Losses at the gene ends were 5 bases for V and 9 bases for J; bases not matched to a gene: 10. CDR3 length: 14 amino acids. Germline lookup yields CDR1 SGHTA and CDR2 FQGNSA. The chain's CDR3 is CASSSQFSGETQYF. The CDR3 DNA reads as TGTGCCAGCAGCAGTCAATTTAGCGGGGAAACGCAGTATTTT.

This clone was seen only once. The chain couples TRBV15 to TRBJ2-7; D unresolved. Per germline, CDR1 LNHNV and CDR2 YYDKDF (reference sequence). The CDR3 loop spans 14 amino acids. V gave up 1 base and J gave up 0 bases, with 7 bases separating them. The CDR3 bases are TGTGCCACCAGCAGAGCCTACGGCTCCTACGAGCAGTACTTC. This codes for CATSRAYGSYEQYF. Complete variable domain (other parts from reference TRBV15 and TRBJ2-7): DAMVIQNPRYQVTQFGKPVTLSCSQTLNHNVMYWYQQKSSQAPKLLFHYYDKDFNNEADTPDNFQSRRPNTSFCFLDIRSPGLGDTAMYLCATSRAYGSYEQYFGPGTRLTVT.